These T cell receptor beta chains were read from a single sample in a study of T cell responses to AZD1222 COVID-19 vaccine. Profiled with immunoSEQ multiplex PCR; TCRdb holds only in-frame clones, not every one. The data show 85,000 to 110,000 clones, about 90% seen once. This specimen consisted of peripheral blood, obtained on day 0 of AZD1222 vaccination. The receptors come from an adult in good health. The CDR3 runs from the conserved cysteine through the conserved F or W. Each record gives: D gene, V gene, J gene, clone size, CDR3 protein, CDR3 DNA. A D gene is named only where the DNA matches it firmly. Size is stated for part of the rows, as once, few or many counts, or as a class when the clone is expanded.

TRBD1	TRBV10-3	TRBJ1-6	.	CAISDQGGDSPLHF	TGTGCCATCAGTGATCAAGGGGGCGATTCACCCCTCCACTTT
.	TRBV7-2	TRBJ2-1	.	CASSLEPFGADSYNEQFF	TGTGCCAGCAGCTTAGAACCCTTTGGAGCGGACTCCTACAATGAGCAGTTCTTC
TRBD1	TRBV18	TRBJ1-1	.	CASSLYSGQGRDTEAFF	TGTGCCAGCTCACTTTACTCAGGACAGGGCCGGGACACTGAAGCTTTCTTT
.	TRBV7-8	TRBJ1-2	.	CASSLDLGESNNYGYTF	TGTGCCAGCAGCTTAGATTTGGGAGAATCTAATAACTATGGCTACACCTTC
.	TRBV30	TRBJ1-1	once	CAWNRANTEAFF	TGTGCCTGGAACCGGGCCAACACTGAAGCTTTCTTT
.	TRBV2	TRBJ1-2	.	CASSEDAGGGYTF	TGTGCCAGCAGTGAGGACGCCGGCGGTGGCTACACCTTC
TRBD2	TRBV6-2/TRBV6-3	TRBJ2-7	.	CASSPFLGGFHEQYF	TGTGCCAGCAGTCCCTTCCTGGGAGGGTTCCACGAGCAGTACTTC
.	TRBV27	TRBJ1-2	once	CASSLRQAVDANYGYTF	TGTGCCAGCAGTTTAAGGCAGGCCGTAGACGCTAACTATGGCTACACCTTC
TRBD1	TRBV7-2	TRBJ2-1	.	CASSLAGQLINNEQFF	TGTGCCAGCAGCTTAGCGGGACAGCTAATTAACAATGAGCAGTTCTTC
.	TRBV7-2	TRBJ2-2	few	CASSLDRFSGELFF	TGTGCCAGCAGCTTGGACCGATTCTCCGGGGAGCTGTTTTTT
TRBD1	TRBV28	TRBJ1-5	.	CASRTGQAMVGNQPQHF	TGTGCCAGCAGGACTGGACAGGCCATGGTTGGCAATCAGCCCCAGCATTTT
.	TRBV28	TRBJ1-1	.	CASSREGGAKGAFF	TGTGCCAGCAGCCGCGAGGGGGGGGCCAAGGGAGCTTTCTTT
.	TRBV9	TRBJ2-1	.	CASSVDPDNEQFF	TGTGCCAGCAGCGTAGACCCCGACAATGAGCAGTTCTTC
.	TRBV7-3	TRBJ1-4	.	CASRAQDSTNEKLFF	TGTGCCAGCAGAGCTCAGGATTCAACTAATGAAAAACTGTTTTTT
.	TRBV6-6	TRBJ1-3	.	CASSYPAVSGNTIYF	TGTGCCAGCAGTTACCCGGCCGTCTCTGGAAACACCATATATTTT
.	TRBV25-1	TRBJ1-6	once	CASSRGALHNSPLHF	TGTGCCAGCAGTCGAGGGGCCCTTCATAATTCACCCCTCCACTTT
.	TRBV12-3/TRBV12-4	TRBJ1-5	.	CASSRGANQPQHF	TGTGCCAGCAGTCGCGGGGCCAATCAGCCCCAGCATTTT
.	TRBV30	TRBJ1-1	.	CAWSVSTLNTEAFF	TGTGCCTGGAGTGTATCCACTCTGAACACTGAAGCTTTCTTT
.	TRBV18	TRBJ2-7	.	CASSPPAKGYEQYF	TGTGCCAGCTCACCTCCTGCCAAGGGTTACGAGCAGTACTTC
.	TRBV7-2	TRBJ2-1	.	CASSLARGPSYNEQFF	TGTGCCAGCAGCTTAGCTAGAGGCCCATCCTACAATGAGCAGTTCTTC
.	TRBV19	TRBJ1-2	.	CASTLGQFYGYTF	TGTGCCAGTACCCTTGGACAATTCTATGGCTACACCTTC
.	TRBV27	TRBJ1-5	few	CASSSGTYSNQPQHF	TGTGCCAGCAGTTCAGGGACCTATAGCAATCAGCCCCAGCATTTT
TRBD1	TRBV6-1	TRBJ1-6	.	CASSEVSIGQGANNSPLHF	TGTGCCAGCAGTGAAGTATCTATAGGGCAGGGGGCAAATAATTCACCCCTCCACTTT
.	TRBV9	TRBJ1-3	.	CASTRPSSGNTIYF	TGTGCCAGCACCAGACCCAGCTCTGGAAACACCATATATTTT
.	TRBV7-3	TRBJ1-1	.	CASSLGLRSEAFF	TGTGCCAGCAGCTTAGGGCTGAGGTCTGAAGCTTTCTTT
TRBD1	TRBV7-2	TRBJ1-2	.	CASSEGTGAYGYTF	TGTGCCAGCAGCGAAGGGACAGGCGCCTATGGCTACACCTTC
.	TRBV6-4	TRBJ1-2	.	CASSDSGTEPYGYTF	TGTGCCAGCAGTGACTCGGGGACGGAGCCTTATGGCTACACCTTC
.	TRBV7-2	TRBJ1-1	.	CASSLQKNTEAFF	TGTGCCAGCAGCTTACAGAAGAACACTGAAGCTTTCTTT
TRBD1	TRBV10-3	TRBJ2-3	.	CAIQGRINTDTQYF	TGTGCCATACAGGGGAGAATTAACACAGATACGCAGTATTTT
TRBD1	TRBV18	TRBJ1-2	.	CASSPTGSNGYTF	TGTGCCAGCTCACCGACAGGGAGCAATGGCTACACCTTC
.	TRBV7-2	TRBJ1-2	many	CASSLGSLKYGYTF	TGTGCCAGCAGCTTAGGAAGTTTAAAATATGGCTACACCTTC
.	TRBV5-1	TRBJ1-2	once	CASSGVGAGYGYTF	TGCGCCAGCAGTGGGGTGGGGGCCGGCTATGGCTACACCTTC
.	TRBV30	TRBJ2-1	.	CAWSVGVEQFF	TGTGCCTGGAGTGTTGGAGTTGAGCAGTTCTTC
.	TRBV19	TRBJ2-2	.	CASRITGELFF	TGTGCCAGTAGAATCACCGGGGAGCTGTTTTTT
TRBD1	TRBV10-3	TRBJ1-1	.	CAIRNKAAGGDTEAFF	TGTGCCATCAGGAACAAAGCCGCAGGGGGCGACACTGAAGCTTTCTTT
.	TRBV5-1	TRBJ2-3	.	CASSLASGSITDTQYF	TGCGCCAGCAGCTTGGCCTCCGGCAGCATCACAGATACGCAGTATTTT
TRBD1	TRBV6-1	TRBJ1-2	.	CASSEGDRVYGYTF	TGTGCCAGCAGTGAGGGGGACAGGGTCTATGGCTACACCTTC
.	TRBV30	TRBJ2-7	.	CAGSTGYEQYF	TGTGCCGGATCTACGGGCTACGAGCAGTACTTC
TRBD2	TRBV10-3	TRBJ2-7	.	CAISEETSGSLYEQYF	TGTGCCATCAGTGAGGAGACTAGCGGGAGCCTCTACGAGCAGTACTTC
.	TRBV12-5	TRBJ2-1	.	CASGFLQQGSSYNEQFF	TGTGCTAGTGGTTTCCTCCAACAGGGCAGCTCCTACAATGAGCAGTTCTTC
.	TRBV7-2	TRBJ2-5	.	CASSFSGWVETQYF	TGTGCCAGCAGCTTTTCAGGGTGGGTAGAGACCCAGTACTTC
.	TRBV11-2	TRBJ2-1	.	CASRGGQSSYNEQFF	TGTGCCAGCAGGGGCGGACAGAGCTCCTACAATGAGCAGTTCTTC